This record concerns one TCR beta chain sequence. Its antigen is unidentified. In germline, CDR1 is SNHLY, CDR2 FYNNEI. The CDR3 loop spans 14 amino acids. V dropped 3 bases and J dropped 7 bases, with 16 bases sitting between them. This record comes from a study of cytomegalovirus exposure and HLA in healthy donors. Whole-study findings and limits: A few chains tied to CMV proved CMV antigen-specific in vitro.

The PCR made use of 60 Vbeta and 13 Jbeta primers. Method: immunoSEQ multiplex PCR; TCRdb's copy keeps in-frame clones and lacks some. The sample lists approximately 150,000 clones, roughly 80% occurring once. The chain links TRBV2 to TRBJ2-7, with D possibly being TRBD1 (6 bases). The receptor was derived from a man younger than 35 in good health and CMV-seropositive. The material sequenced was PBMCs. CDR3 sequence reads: CASSDATGLSEQYF. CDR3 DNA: TGTGCCAGCAGTGATGCCACAGGGTTGAGTGAGCAGTACTTC.